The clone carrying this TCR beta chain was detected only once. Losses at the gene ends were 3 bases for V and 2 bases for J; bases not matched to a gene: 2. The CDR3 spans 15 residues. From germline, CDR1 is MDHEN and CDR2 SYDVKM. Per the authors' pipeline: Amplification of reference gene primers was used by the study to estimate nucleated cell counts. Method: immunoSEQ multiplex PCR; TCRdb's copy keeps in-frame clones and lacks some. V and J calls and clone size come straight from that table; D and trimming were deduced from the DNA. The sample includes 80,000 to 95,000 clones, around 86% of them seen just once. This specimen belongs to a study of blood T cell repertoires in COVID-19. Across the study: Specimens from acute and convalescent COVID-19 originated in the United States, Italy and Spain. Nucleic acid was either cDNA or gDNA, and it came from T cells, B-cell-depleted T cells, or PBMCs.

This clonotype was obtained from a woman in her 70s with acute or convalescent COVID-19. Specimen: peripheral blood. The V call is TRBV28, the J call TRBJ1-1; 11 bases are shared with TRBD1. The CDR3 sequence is CASSFGTGGNTEAFF. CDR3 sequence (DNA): TGTGCCAGCAGTTTCGGGACAGGGGGTAACACTGAAGCTTTCTTT.